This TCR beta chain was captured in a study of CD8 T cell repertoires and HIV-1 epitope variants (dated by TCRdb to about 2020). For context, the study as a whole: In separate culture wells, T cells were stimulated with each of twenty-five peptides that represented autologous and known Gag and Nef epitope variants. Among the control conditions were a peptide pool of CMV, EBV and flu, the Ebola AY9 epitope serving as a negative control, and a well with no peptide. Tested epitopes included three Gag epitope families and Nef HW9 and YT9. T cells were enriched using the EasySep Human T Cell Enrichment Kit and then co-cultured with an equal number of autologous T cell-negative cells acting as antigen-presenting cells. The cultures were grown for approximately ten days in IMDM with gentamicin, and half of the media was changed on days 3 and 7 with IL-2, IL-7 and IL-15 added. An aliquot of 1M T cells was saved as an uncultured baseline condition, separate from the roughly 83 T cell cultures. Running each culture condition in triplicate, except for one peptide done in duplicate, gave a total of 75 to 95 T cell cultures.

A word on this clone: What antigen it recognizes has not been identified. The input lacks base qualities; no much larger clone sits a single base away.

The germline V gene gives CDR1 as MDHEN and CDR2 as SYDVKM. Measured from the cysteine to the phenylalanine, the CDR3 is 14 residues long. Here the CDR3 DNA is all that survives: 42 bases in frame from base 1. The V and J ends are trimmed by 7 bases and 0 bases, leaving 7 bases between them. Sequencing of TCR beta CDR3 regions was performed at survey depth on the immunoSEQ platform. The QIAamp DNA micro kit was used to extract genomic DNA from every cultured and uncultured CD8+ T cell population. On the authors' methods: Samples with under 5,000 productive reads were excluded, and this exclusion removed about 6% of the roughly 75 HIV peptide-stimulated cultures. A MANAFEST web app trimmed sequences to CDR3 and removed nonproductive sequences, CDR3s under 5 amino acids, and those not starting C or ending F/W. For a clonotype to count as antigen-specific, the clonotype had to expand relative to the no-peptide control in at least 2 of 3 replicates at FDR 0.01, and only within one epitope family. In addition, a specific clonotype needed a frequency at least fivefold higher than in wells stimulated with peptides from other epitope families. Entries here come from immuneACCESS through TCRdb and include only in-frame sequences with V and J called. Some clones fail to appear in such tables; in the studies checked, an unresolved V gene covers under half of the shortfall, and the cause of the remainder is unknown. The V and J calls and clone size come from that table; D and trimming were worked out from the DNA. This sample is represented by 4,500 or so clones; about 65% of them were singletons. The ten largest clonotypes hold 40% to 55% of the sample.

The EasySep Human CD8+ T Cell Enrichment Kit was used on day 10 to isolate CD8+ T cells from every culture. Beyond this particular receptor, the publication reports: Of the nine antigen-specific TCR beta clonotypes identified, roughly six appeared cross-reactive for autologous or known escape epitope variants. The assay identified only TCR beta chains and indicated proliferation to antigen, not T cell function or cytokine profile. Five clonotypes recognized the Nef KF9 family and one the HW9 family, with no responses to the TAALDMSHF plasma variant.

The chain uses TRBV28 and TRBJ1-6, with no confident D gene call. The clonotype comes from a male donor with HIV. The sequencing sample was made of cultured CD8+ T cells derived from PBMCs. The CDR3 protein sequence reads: CASKALSYNSPLHF. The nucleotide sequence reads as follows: TGTGCCAGCAAAGCGCTCTCCTATAATTCACCCCTCCACTTT.